The 2 T cell receptor beta chains reported below all come from one sample, sequenced in a study of CXCR3-negative and CXCR3-positive naive CD8 T cells. Study results and caveats: Higher TRB CDR3 hydrophobicity marked CXCR3-positive naive cells relative to CXCR3-negative naive cells.

Their cognate antigens are unknown. Carrying UMI labels, the TRB cDNA libraries were prepared through 5' RACE. From the 5' RACE reads, TCRdb lists one entry per CDR3 protein and no DNA. The data include some 150,000 distinct CDR3 sequences; the top ten clones carry about 0.27%. The sequencing sample was made of naive CXCR3+ CD8+ T cells from blood. Subset of the sample: CD45RO-CCR7+CD27+CD95- naive CD8+ T cells expressing CXCR3 (TNR3+). These receptors were taken from a human donor in good health. Some clones in this sample may be carry-over from other donors' samples.

The chain's CDR3 is CSVRPSASNEQFF. The gene calls are TRBV29-1 and TRBJ2-1; TCRdb picks TRBD2, but there is no DNA to check that call. CDR1 is SQVTM, CDR2 ANQGSEA, per germline. The CDR3 runs 13 residues.

The J gene is TRBJ2-4, the V gene TRBV23-1; the D call of TRBD1 rests on TCRdb alone, since no DNA is present to check it. TRBV23-1 belongs to the ORF category, with a function that is uncertain. CDR3 length equals 15 residues. The CDR3 spells CASRTGTLAKNIQYF.